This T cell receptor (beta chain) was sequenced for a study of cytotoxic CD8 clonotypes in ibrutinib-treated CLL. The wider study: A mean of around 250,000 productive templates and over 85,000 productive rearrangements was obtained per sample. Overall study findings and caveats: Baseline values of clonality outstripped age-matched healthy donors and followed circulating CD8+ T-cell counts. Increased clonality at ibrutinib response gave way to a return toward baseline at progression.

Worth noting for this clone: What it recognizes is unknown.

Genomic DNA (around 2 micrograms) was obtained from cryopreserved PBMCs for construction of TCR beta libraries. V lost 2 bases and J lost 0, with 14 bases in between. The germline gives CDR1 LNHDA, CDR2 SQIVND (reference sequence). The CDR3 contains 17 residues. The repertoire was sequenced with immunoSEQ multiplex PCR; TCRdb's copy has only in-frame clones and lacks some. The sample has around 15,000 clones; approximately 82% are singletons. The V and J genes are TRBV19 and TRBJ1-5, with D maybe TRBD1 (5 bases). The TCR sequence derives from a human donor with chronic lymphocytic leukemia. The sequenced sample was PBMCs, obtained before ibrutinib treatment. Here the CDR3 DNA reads TGTGCCAGTAGTATATCAGGGCCCTTATATAGCAATCAGCCCCAGCATTTT. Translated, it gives CASSISGPLYSNQPQHF.